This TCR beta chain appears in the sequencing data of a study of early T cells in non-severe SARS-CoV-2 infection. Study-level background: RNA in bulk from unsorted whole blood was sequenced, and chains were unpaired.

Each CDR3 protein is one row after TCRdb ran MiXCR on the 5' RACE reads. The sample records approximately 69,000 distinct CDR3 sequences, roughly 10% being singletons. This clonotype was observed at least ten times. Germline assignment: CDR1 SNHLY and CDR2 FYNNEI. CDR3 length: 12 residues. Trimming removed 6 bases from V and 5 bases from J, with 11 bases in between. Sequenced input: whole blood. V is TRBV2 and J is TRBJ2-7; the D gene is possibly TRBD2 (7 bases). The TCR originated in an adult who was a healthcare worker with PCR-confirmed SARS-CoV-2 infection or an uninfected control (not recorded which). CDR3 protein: CASRGGGDEQYF. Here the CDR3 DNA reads TGTGCCAGCAGAGGGGGAGGGGACGAGCAGTACTTC.